The 11 T cell receptor beta chains below come from one sample, sequenced in a study of PD-L1 blockade in urothelial cancer. Here immunoSEQ multiplex PCR was the method, and the copy in TCRdb shows in-frame clones only, minus some. Of 100,000 to 150,000 clones listed, less than 85% are singletons. The sample's time point: pretreatment peripheral blood. The sample was PBMCs, taken around atezolizumab (anti-PD-L1) treatment. Receptors were obtained from a man in his forties or fifties with urothelial cancer.

V and J are TRBV18 and TRBJ1-1, with 7 bases lining up with TRBD1. V was pared by 2 bases and J by 5 bases, with 5 bases of the junction left unmatched. Germline assignment: CDR1 KGHSH and CDR2 LQKENI. The CDR3 totals 14 residues. CDR3 amino acids: CASSPSTGVTEAFF. In nucleotides, the CDR3 is TGTGCCAGCTCACCATCAACAGGGGTAACTGAAGCTTTCTTT.

J is TRBJ1-2 and V is TRBV28; D gene uncertain. V was shortened by 6 bases and J by 4 bases, with 18 bases between the two germline ends. Germline V gene lookup returns CDR1 MDHEN and CDR2 SYDVKM. The CDR3 covers 15 residues. The CDR3 DNA reads as TGTGCCAGCAGCCTCCGGGAAGCAGCCTCCTATGGCTACACCTTC. It encodes CASSLREAASYGYTF.

The chain links TRBV2 to TRBJ2-3, with TRBD1 matching over 7 bases. With 3 bases clipped from V and 1 base from J, the junction kept 4 bases outside the gene matches. There are 15 residues in the CDR3. Germline V gene sequence: CDR1 SNHLY, CDR2 FYNNEI. The CDR3 DNA follows: TGTGCCAGCAGTGAGGTGGGGACAGGCACAGATACGCAGTATTTT. Protein sequence: CASSEVGTGTDTQYF.

This chain connects TRBV4-2 to TRBJ1-6; possible D gene TRBD1, 5 bases. Deletions cut 1 base from V and 7 bases from J, with 8 bases between. Germline V lookup: CDR1 LGHNA, CDR2 YNFKEQ. This CDR3 has 14 residues. The CDR3 spells CASSQVQGNSPLHF. In DNA, the CDR3 is TGTGCCAGCAGCCAAGTTCAGGGAAATTCACCCCTCCACTTT.

The sample holds one count of this clone. The J gene is TRBJ1-2, the V gene TRBV5-1, with 7 nucleotides matching TRBD1. Germline V gene sequence: CDR1 SGHRS, CDR2 YFSETQ. V shed 1 base and J 3 bases; nucleotides not matched to a gene: 3. This CDR3 is built from 14 residues. CDR3 sequence: CASSLTGEYYGYTF. CDR3 nucleotides: TGCGCCAGCAGCTTGACAGGGGAGTACTATGGCTACACCTTC.

The chain carries TRBV11-2 and TRBJ1-2, with no clear D. The V gene's germline CDR1 is SGHAT and CDR2 FQNNGV. The CDR3 covers 14 residues. The V end lost 1 base, the J end lost 4 bases, and 10 bases lay between the germline ends. CDR3 DNA sequence: TGTGCCAGCAGCTTAGGCGGCAAAGTCTATGGCTACACCTTC. Encoded protein: CASSLGGKVYGYTF.

The chain employs TRBV9 and TRBJ1-5; D remains unclear. The CDR3 runs to 14 residues. The ends were cut back, 3 bases at V and 7 bases at J, with 14 bases in the middle. In germline, CDR1 is SGDLS, CDR2 YYNGEE. CDR3: CASSDGLSGQPQHF. The CDR3 region has the DNA TGTGCCAGCAGCGATGGGCTTTCGGGACAGCCCCAGCATTTT.

The gene calls are TRBV6-9 and TRBJ2-2; a possible D gene is TRBD1 (5 bases). The V end lost 5 bases, the J end lost 8 bases, and 12 bases lay between the germline ends. Germline V gives CDR1 MNHGY, CDR2 SVAAGI. CDR3 size: 13 residues. The CDR3: CASSLIPGGELFF. The DNA of the CDR3 is TGTGCCAGCAGTCTTATCCCAGGGGGGGAGCTGTTTTTT.

The chain employs TRBV7-3 and TRBJ2-1; 7 bases match TRBD1. V shed 5 bases, J shed 7 bases, and the junction held 11 bases outside the gene matches. The CDR3 spans 15 residues. CDR1 is SGHTA, CDR2 FQGTGA, per germline. This chain's CDR3 is CASSPRVGTDNEQFF. CDR3 DNA: TGTGCCAGCAGCCCCCGGGTTGGGACAGATAATGAGCAGTTCTTC.

The V and J genes are TRBV2 and TRBJ2-7; D is undetermined. V lost 4 bases and J lost 2, with 9 bases in between. CDR3 size: 13 residues. Germline CDR1 SNHLY, CDR2 FYNNEI. The CDR3 region is CASSAAAPYEQYF. The CDR3 DNA is TGTGCCAGCAGTGCCGCGGCCCCCTACGAGCAGTACTTC.

V usage is TRBV27 and J usage is TRBJ1-4; a weak D match, TRBD1 (5 bases). This CDR3 has 13 amino acids. Trimming removed 11 bases from V and 2 bases from J, with 12 bases in between. The V gene's germline CDR1 is MNHEY and CDR2 SMNVEV (reference sequence). CDR3 residues: CAPRTGTNEKLFF. In nucleotides, the CDR3 is TGTGCCCCCCGCACAGGCACTAATGAAAAACTGTTTTTT. The whole variable domain, remainder taken from reference TRBV27 and TRBJ1-4, is EAQVTQNPRYLITVTGKKLTVTCSQNMNHEYMSWYRQDPGLGLRQIYYSMNVEVTDKGDVPEGYKVSRKEKRNFPLILESPSPNQTSLYFCAPRTGTNEKLFFGSGTQLSVL.